The present T cell receptor beta chain was sequenced within a study of blood T cell repertoires in COVID-19. As for the study in general: Samples came from the United States, Italy and Spain, spanning acute and convalescent COVID-19. The cDNA or gDNA used as material had been derived from T cells, B-cell-depleted T cells, or PBMCs.

The CDR3 has 15 amino acids. The trim removed 3 bases at V and 8 bases at J, leaving 6 bases unmatched. Germline V gives CDR1 SEHNR, CDR2 FQNEAQ (reference sequence). Authors' data handling: Using reference gene primer amplification, nucleated cell counts were estimated. The repertoire was sequenced with immunoSEQ multiplex PCR; TCRdb's copy has only in-frame clones and lacks some. V and J calls and clone size are copied from that table; D and trimming were computed from the DNA. The sample includes 40,000 to 60,000 clones, 68% of them seen just once. The gene calls are TRBV7-9 and TRBJ1-4; TRBD1 agrees at 10 bases. Sequences were obtained from peripheral blood. The origin of this receptor is a woman between 65 and 79 years old with acute or convalescent COVID-19. CDR3 region: CASSFGEGQGEKLFF. The CDR3 DNA is TGTGCCAGCAGCTTTGGTGAGGGACAGGGGGAAAAACTGTTTTTT.